The 9 T cell receptor beta chains in this list originate from one sample, sequenced in a study of blood T cell repertoires in COVID-19. Data came from immunoSEQ multiplex PCR; TCRdb stores just in-frame clones and leaves some out. In the table there are under 400,000 clones, around 89% of which are singletons. Sequencing was carried out using peripheral blood. Source of these receptors: a man younger than 30 with active or convalescent COVID-19.

The chain employs TRBV21-1 and TRBJ1-1; the DNA was not compared with TRBD1, the D call given in the table. TRBV21-1 is given as a pseudogene. The CDR3 has 15 residues. The CDR3 DNA is TGTGCCAGCAGCAAATCGAACAGGGGGGCCGCTGAAGCTTTCTTT. This sequence encodes CASSKSNRGAAEAFF.

V usage is TRBV27 and J usage is TRBJ1-2; 7 nucleotides line up with TRBD1. The CDR3 is 15 residues long. In germline, CDR1 is MNHEY, CDR2 SMNVEV (reference sequence). The junction had 7 bases not matched to a gene; V was cut back by 3 bases and J by 3 bases. CDR3 DNA: TGTGCCAGCAGTTTGAGGGGGCGTGATGACTATGGCTACACCTTC. Translation: CASSLRGRDDYGYTF.

This chain connects TRBV5-6 to TRBJ2-1, with D unclear. This CDR3 contains 18 residues. Trimming removed 1 base from V and 4 bases from J, with 21 bases in between. CDR1 and CDR2 (germline): SGHDT, YYEEEE. The DNA of the CDR3 is TGTGCCAGCAGCTTGACCCCCCCGCGGAGTCGATCATACAATGAGCAGTTCTTC. Its protein product is CASSLTPPRSRSYNEQFF.

The chain is built from TRBV24-1 and TRBJ2-1; a possible D gene is TRBD2 (6 bases). CDR3 length equals 16 residues. Trimming took 7 bases from V and 0 from J, leaving 15 bases between them. Germline CDR1 and CDR2: KGHDR and SFDVKD. The CDR3 coding sequence is TGTGCCACCAGCGCCGGGGGACGGAGCTCCTACAATGAGCAGTTCTTC. Protein sequence: CATSAGGRSSYNEQFF.

The chain combines TRBV10-3 with TRBJ1-3, with 8 positions matching TRBD1. The CDR3 length is 19 residues. Per germline, CDR1 ENHRY and CDR2 SYGVKD. The ends lost 0 bases at V and 0 bases at J; junction bases unmatched: 10. CDR3 DNA sequence: TGTGCCATCAGTGAGTCCGGGTGGACAGGGAAGACCTCTGGAAACACCATATATTTT. It codes for CAISESGWTGKTSGNTIYF.

V usage is TRBV18 and J usage is TRBJ2-3; 9 nucleotides line up with TRBD1. Germline assignment: CDR1 KGHSH and CDR2 LQKENI. The J segment lost 0 bases and the V segment lost 3 bases, leaving 4 bases of the junction unmatched. The CDR3 totals 16 residues. CDR3 amino acids: CASSPRDRASTDTQYF. The CDR3 DNA reads TGTGCCAGCTCACCCCGGGACAGGGCTAGCACAGATACGCAGTATTTT.

This chain links TRBV3-1 (or the pseudogene TRBV3-2) with TRBJ1-1, with D perhaps TRBD1 (5 bases). V was cut by 4 bases and J by 1 base, with 10 bases left in between. This CDR3 spans 14 amino acids. In germline, CDR1 is LGHDT, CDR2 YNNKEL (reference sequence). CDR3 sequence reads: CASSRNRGNTEAFF. CDR3 sequence (DNA): TGTGCCAGCAGCCGGAATAGGGGGAACACTGAAGCTTTCTTT.

The rearrangement links TRBV5-5 to TRBJ2-3; the D gene is possibly TRBD1 (5 bases). Trimming took 2 bases from V and 2 from J, leaving 15 bases between them. The CDR3 contains 16 residues. Germline V gives CDR1 SGHKS, CDR2 YYEKEE (reference sequence). The CDR3 sequence: CASSFIAPGNTDTQYF. The CDR3 bases are TGTGCCAGCAGCTTTATAGCCCCAGGGAACACAGATACGCAGTATTTT.

This clone was detected only a few times. The gene calls are TRBV5-4 and TRBJ1-3; 7 bases line up with TRBD1. J was trimmed by 1 base and V by 4 bases; bases with no gene match: 11. This CDR3 contains 17 residues. CDR1 and CDR2 (germline): SGHNT, YYREEE (reference sequence). DNA of the CDR3: TGTGCCAGCAGCAGTACAAGGGGGCCCCTTTCTGGAAACACCATATATTTT. This codes for CASSSTRGPLSGNTIYF.